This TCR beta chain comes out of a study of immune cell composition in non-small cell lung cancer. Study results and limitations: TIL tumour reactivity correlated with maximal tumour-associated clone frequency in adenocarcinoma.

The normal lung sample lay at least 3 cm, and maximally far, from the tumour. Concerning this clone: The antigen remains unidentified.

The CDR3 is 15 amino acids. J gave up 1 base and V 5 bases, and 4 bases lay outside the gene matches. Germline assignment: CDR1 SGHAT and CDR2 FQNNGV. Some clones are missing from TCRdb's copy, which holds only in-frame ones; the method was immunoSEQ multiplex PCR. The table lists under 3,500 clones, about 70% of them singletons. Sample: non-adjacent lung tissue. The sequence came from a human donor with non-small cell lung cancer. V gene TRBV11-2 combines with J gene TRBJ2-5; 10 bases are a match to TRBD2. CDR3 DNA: TGTGCCAGCAGCCGCCGACTAGCGGGCCAAGAGACCCAGTACTTC. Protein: CASSRRLAGQETQYF.